The source of this T cell receptor beta chain is a study of neurological immune-mediated disorders. The CDR3 extends over 16 amino acids. In germline, CDR1 is MGHRA, CDR2 YSYEKL. V lost 0 bases and J 4 bases, leaving 16 bases between the germline ends. 5'RACE with 10-nucleotide random UMIs generated the cDNA. Every sequencing run drew on 15-18 subjects and yielded over 200 million TCR-beta sequences. Each CDR3 protein is one row after TCRdb ran MiXCR on the 5' RACE reads. This table has 53,000 or so distinct CDR3 sequences, 12% appearing once. The unsorted libraries were prepared from 2 million PBMCs (stored at -80 C). This clonotype was counted ten times or more. Its cognate antigen is unknown. Study observations and caveats: None of the CDR3 amino acid sequences found in expanded clones was shared across subjects. This suggests that the TCR-beta repertoires were private in all groups.

Sequenced material: PBMCs. The origin of this receptor is a woman aged 55-69 years with HTLV-1-associated myelopathy (HAM/TSP). The chain has TRBV4-1 and TRBJ2-7; no reliable D call. The chain's CDR3 is CASSQDYVSYGYEQYF. The CDR3 DNA is TGCGCCAGCAGCCAAGATTACGTTTCGTACGGGTACGAGCAGTACTTC.